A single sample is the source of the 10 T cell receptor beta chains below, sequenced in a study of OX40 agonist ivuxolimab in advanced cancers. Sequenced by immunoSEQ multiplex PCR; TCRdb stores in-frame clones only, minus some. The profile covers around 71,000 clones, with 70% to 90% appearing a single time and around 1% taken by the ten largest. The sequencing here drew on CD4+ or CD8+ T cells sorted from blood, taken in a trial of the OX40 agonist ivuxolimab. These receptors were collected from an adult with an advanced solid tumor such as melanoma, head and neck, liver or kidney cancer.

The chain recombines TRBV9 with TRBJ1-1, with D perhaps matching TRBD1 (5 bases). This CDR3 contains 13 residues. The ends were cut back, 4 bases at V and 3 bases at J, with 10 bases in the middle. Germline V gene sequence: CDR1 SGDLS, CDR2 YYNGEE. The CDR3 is CASSFRGYTEAFF. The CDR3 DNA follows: TGTGCCAGCAGCTTTCGGGGGTACACTGAAGCTTTCTTT.

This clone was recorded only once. DNA for the CDR3: TGTGCCAGCAGCTTCGGACTGTCCGCAGATACGCAGTATTTT. The encoded protein is CASSFGLSADTQYF. The chain employs TRBV7-9 and TRBJ2-3, with D maybe TRBD2 (5 bases). This CDR3 contains 14 residues. The V and J ends lost 3 bases and 4 bases respectively, with 11 bases between them. Per the germline V gene, CDR1 is SEHNR and CDR2 is FQNEAQ (reference sequence).

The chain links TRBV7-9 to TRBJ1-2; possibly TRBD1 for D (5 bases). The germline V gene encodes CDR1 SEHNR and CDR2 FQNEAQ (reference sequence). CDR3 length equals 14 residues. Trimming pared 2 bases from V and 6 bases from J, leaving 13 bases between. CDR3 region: CASSLPDRGNGYTF. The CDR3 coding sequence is TGTGCCAGCAGCTTACCTGATCGGGGGAATGGCTACACCTTC.

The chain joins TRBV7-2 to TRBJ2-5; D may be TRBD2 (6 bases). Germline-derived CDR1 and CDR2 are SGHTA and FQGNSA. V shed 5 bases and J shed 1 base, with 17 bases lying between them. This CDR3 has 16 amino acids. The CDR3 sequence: CASSPPGRRGQETQYF. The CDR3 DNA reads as TGTGCCAGCAGCCCCCCGGGGAGGAGGGGCCAAGAGACCCAGTACTTC.

This CDR3 reads CASSNQGPRRSFF. CDR3 DNA: TGTGCCAGCAGTAACCAGGGGCCACGTCGGTCTTTCTTT. The genes are TRBV6-6 and TRBJ1-1; a possible D gene is TRBD1 (6 bases). The length of the CDR3 is 13 residues. Trimming took off 5 bases at V and 12 bases at J, with 19 bases between the two ends. The germline V gene has CDR1 MNHNY and CDR2 SVGAGI (reference sequence).

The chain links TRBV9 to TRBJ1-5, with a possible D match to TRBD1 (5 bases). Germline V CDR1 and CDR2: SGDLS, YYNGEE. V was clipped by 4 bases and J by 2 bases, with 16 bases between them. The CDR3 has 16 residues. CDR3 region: CASSPGGAVGNQPQHF. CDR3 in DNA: TGTGCCAGCAGCCCCGGTGGGGCCGTGGGCAATCAGCCCCAGCATTTT.

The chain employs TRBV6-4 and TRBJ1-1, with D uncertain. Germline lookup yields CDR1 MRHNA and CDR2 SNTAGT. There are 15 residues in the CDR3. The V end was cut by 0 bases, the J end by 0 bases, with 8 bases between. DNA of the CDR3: TGTGCCAGCAGTGACTCGCCGGCTATGAACACTGAAGCTTTCTTT. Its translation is CASSDSPAMNTEAFF.

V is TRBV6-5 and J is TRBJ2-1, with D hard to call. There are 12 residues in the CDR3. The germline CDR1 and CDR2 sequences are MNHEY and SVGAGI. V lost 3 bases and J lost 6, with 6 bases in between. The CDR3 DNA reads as TGTGCCAGCAGTTATATCGGCAATGAGCAGTTCTTC. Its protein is CASSYIGNEQFF.

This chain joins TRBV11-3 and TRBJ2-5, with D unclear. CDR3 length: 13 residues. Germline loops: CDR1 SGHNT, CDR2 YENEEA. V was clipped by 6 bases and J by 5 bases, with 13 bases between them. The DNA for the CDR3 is TGTGCCAGCAGTCGAGATACTCTCGAGACCCAGTACTTC. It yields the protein CASSRDTLETQYF.

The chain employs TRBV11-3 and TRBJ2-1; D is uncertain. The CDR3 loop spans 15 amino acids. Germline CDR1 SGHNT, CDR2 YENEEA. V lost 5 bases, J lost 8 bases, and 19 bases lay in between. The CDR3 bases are TGTGCCAGCAGCCAACGCCGCGTCGTCCTGGATGAGCAGTTCTTC. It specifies CASSQRRVVLDEQFF.